This TCR beta chain was profiled in a study of early T cells in non-severe SARS-CoV-2 infection. Whole-study context: Sequencing input comprised bulk RNA from unsorted whole blood; chain pairing was not available.

TCRdb re-analysed the 5' RACE reads in MiXCR, keeping a single row per CDR3 protein. The sample has about 110,000 distinct CDR3 sequences, about an eighth seen once. Sample: whole blood. This receptor was identified in an adult who was a healthcare worker with PCR-confirmed SARS-CoV-2 infection or an uninfected control (not recorded which).

CDR3 in DNA: TGTGCCAGCAGTCCTCAGTTGGGGGCTGAACATCAGCCCCAGCATTTT. Translation: CASSPQLGAEHQPQHF. The V call is TRBV27, the J call TRBJ1-5; D possibly corresponds to TRBD1 (6 bases). The CDR3 loop spans 16 amino acids. Trimming cost V 5 bases and J 5 bases, with 19 bases left between them. Germline V CDR1 and CDR2: MNHEY, SMNVEV (reference sequence).